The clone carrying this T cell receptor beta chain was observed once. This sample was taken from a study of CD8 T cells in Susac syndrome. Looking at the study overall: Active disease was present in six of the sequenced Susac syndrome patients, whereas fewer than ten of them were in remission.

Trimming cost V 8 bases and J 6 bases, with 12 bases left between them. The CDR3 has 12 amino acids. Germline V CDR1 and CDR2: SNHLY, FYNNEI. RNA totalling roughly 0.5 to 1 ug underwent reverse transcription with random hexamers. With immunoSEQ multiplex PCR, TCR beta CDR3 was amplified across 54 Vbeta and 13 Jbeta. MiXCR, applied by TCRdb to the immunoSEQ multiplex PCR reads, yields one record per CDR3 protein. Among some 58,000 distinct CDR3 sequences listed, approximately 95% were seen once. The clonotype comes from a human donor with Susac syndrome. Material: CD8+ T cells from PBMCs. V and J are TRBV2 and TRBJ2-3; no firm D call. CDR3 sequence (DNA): TGTGCCAGCGGAGTGATACCCGATACGCAGTATTTT. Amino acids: CASGVIPDTQYF.